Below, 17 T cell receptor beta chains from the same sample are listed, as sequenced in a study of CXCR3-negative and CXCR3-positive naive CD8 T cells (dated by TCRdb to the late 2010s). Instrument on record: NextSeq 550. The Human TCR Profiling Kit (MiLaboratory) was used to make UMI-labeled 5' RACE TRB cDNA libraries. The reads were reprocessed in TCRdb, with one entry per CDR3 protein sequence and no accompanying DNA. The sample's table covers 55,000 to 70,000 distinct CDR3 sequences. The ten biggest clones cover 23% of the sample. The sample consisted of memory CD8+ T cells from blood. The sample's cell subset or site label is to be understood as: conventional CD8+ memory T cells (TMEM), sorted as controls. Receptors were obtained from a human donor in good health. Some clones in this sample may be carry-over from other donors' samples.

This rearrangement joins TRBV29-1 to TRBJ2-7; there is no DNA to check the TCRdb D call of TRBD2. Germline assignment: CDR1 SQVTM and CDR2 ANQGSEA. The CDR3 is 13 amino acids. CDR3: CSAVTSGRYEQYF.

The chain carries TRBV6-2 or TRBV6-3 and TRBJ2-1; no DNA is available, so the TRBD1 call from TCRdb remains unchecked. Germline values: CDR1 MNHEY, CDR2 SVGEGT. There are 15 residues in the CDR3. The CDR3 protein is CASSSPGQGYNEQFF.

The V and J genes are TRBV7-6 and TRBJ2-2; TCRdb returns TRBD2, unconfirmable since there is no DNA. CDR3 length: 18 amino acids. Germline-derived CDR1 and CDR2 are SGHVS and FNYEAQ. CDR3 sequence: CASSLALDSESNTGELFF.

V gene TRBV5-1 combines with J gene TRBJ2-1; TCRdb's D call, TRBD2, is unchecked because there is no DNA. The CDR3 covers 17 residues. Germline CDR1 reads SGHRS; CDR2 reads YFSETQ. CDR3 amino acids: CASSRDSSGSSYNEQFF.

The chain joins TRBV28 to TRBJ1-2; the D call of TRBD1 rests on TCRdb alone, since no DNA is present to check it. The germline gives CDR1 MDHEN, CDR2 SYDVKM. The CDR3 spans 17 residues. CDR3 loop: CASSLLGWGQTNYGYTF.

Here the CDR3 reads CASSRRSGDRGPAAYGYTF. This chain uses TRBV4-3 with TRBJ1-2; checking the TCRdb D call of TRBD1 is not possible without DNA. Germline lookup yields CDR1 LGHNA and CDR2 YSLEER. The CDR3 runs 19 residues.

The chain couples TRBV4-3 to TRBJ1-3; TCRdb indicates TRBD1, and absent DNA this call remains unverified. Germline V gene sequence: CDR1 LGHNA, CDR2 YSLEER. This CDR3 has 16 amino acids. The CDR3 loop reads CASSQKYGTGGNTLYF.

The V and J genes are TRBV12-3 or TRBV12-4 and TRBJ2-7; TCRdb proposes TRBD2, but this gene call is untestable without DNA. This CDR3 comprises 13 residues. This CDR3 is CASSLGEGYEQYF.

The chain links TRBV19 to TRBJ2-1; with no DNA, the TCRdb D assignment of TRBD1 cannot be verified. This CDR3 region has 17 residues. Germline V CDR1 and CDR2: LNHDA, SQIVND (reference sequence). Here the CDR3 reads CASDPPPGTGPNNEQFF.

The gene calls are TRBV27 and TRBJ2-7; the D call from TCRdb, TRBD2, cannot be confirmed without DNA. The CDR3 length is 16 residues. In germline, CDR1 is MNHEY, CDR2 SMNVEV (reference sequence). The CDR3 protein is CASSLTGLPSSYEQYF.

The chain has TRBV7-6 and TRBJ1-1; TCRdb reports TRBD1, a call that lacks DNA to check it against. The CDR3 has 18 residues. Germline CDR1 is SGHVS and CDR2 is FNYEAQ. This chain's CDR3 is CASSLGGPHALGSTEAFF.

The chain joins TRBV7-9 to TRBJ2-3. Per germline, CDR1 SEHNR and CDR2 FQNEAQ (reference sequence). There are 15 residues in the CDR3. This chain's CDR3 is CASSLAGLATDTQYF.

The CDR3 protein is CASSKASRSSNQPQHF. The V call is TRBV21-1, the J call TRBJ1-5. TRBV21-1 is labeled a pseudogene. The CDR3 extends over 16 amino acids.

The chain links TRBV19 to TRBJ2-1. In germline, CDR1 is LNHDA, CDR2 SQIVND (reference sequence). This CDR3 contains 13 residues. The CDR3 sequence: CASSHGLDNEQFF.

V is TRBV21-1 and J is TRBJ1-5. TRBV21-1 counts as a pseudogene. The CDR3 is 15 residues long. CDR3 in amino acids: CASSKASQHNQPQHF.

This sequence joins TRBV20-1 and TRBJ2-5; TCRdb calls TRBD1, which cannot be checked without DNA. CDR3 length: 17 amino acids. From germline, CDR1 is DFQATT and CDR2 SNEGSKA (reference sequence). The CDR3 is CSARGIETGGLEETQYF.

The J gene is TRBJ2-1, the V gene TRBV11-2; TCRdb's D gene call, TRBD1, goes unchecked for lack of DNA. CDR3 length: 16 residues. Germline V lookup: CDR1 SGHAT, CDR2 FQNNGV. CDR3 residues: CASSGENRGTYNEQFF.